One T cell receptor beta chain is described in this entry. Its antigen remains unidentified. A J-beta primer mix and a sample-barcoded 5' primer were used in a second PCR of about 7 to 11 cycles. Every single cDNA molecule received a tag from a template-switch adaptor with 12 random nucleotides. TCRdb analysed the 5' RACE reads with MiXCR anew, one entry per CDR3 protein. Of under 2,000,000 distinct CDR3 sequences in the sample, 49% were seen once. These data belong to a study of blood T cells in healthy people across ages. General study results and limits: Both higher diversity and more naive CD4+ cells marked long-lived donors when set against aged donors. Roughly linear age-related decline in beta diversity appeared, significant by age about 40. Without sorted subsets, naive and antigen-experienced compartments could not be conclusively compared.

The sequence was obtained from a woman aged 40-49 years in good health. Sequencing was carried out using blood.

This CDR3 is CASTPNTCEQYF. CDR3 sequence (DNA): TGCGCCAGCACCCCTAACACGTGCGAGCAGTACTTC. The gene calls are TRBV10-2 and TRBJ2-7; no definite D call. V was trimmed by 7 bases and J by 6 bases, leaving 13 bases between them. CDR3 size: 12 residues. In germline, CDR1 is WSHSY, CDR2 SAAADI.